This T cell receptor beta chain was obtained from a study of blood T cell repertoires in COVID-19. Across the whole study: Acute and convalescent COVID-19 specimens originated in the United States, Italy and Spain.

Seattle's cohort entered during active infection and was followed longitudinally. This CDR3 region has 13 residues. V was cut by 2 bases and J by 1 base, with 5 bases left in between. Germline CDR1 MDHEN, CDR2 SYDVKM. The protocol was immunoSEQ multiplex PCR, while the TCRdb copy is restricted to in-frame clones and leaves out a portion. The sample contains 180,000 or so clones, approximately 80% of which appear only once. This chain links TRBV28 with TRBJ1-1; D may be TRBD1 (5 bases). The sequencing sample was made of peripheral blood. The origin of this receptor is a woman between 65 and 79 years old with COVID-19, enrolled during active disease. The CDR3 spells CASSLQGNTEAFF. CDR3 nucleotide sequence: TGTGCCAGCAGTTTACAGGGGAACACTGAAGCTTTCTTT.